This T cell receptor (beta chain) originates from a study of human T cells and chemical hapten exposure. MiXCR, applied by TCRdb to the RACE reads, yields one record per CDR3 protein. Of around 120,000 distinct CDR3 sequences listed, around an eighth are singletons. The CDR3 spans 13 residues. The V gene lost 2 bases and the J gene lost 4 bases, with 7 bases spanning the gap. Germline values: CDR1 SGHDT, CDR2 YYEEEE. Time point: pre-sensitization, week 0. Treatment specified: therapeutic diphenylcyclopropenone sensitization with weekly scalp DPC. Sequenced here: whole blood, sampled in connection with sensitization to the hapten diphenylcyclopropenone (DPC). The sequence was obtained from a woman in her late teens or twenties with alopecia areata. Some clones in this sample may be carry-over from other donors' samples. The genes are TRBV5-6 and TRBJ1-3; D perhaps matches TRBD1 (5 bases). DNA of the CDR3: TGTGCCAGCAGCTTTCAGGGAGGAAACACCATATATTTT. This sequence encodes CASSFQGGNTIYF.